This TCR beta chain was captured in a study of human T cells and chemical hapten exposure. Study summary: Each patch test put 0.01% DPC on the upper back, and results were read at 6 days.

This clonotype has at least ten counts. During construction of the library, unique molecular identifiers were attached to individual cDNA molecules for quantitative, reproducible TCR counting. TCRdb reprocessed the RACE reads via MiXCR and lists one record per CDR3 protein. The sample has 300,000 to 450,000 distinct CDR3 sequences, 4.8% seen once. This sample's time point: patch test 1, 2 weeks after DPC sensitization. Treatment meaning: therapeutic diphenylcyclopropenone sensitization with weekly scalp DPC. Germline-derived CDR1 and CDR2 are SEHNR and FQNEAQ (reference sequence). The CDR3 consists of 16 residues. V dropped 1 base and J dropped 1 base, with 8 bases sitting between them.

Sample: whole blood, taken in connection with sensitization to the hapten diphenylcyclopropenone (DPC). The clonotype was recovered from a woman in her forties or fifties with alopecia areata. Some clones in this sample may be carry-over from other donors' samples. The rearrangement uses TRBV7-9 and TRBJ2-6; D call uncertain. This CDR3 is CASSLDRLSGANVLTF. The DNA of the CDR3 is TGTGCCAGCAGCTTAGACAGATTATCTGGGGCCAACGTCCTGACTTTC. The complete variable domain, with remaining parts taken from reference TRBV7-9 and TRBJ2-6, reads DTGVSQNPRHKITKRGQNVTFRCDPISEHNRLYWYRQTLGQGPEFLTYFQNEAQLEKSRLLSDRFSAERPKGSFSTLEIQRTEQGDSAMYLCASSLDRLSGANVLTFGAGSRLTVL.